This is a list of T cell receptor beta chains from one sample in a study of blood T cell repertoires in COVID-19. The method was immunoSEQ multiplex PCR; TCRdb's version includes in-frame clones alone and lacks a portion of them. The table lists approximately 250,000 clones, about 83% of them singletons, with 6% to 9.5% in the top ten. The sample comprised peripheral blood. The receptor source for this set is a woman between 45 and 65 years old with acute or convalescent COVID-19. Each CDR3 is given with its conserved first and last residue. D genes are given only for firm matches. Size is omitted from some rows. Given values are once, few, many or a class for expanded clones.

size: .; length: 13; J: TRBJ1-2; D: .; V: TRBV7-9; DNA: TGTGCCAGCAGCTTAGTGGGGGGGACTGGCTACACCTTC; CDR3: CASSLVGGTGYTF
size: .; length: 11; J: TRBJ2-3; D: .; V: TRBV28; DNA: TGTGCCAGCCTGAGCGCAGATACGCAGTATTTT; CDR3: CASLSADTQYF
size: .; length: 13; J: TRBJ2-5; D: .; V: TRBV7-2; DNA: TGTGCCAGCAGCCCGCAGGGTGCAGAGACCCAGTACTTC; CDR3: CASSPQGAETQYF
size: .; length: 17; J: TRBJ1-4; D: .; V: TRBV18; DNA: TGTGCCAGCTCACCGTTCAATGCAGGGGCAACTAATGAAAAACTGTTTTTT; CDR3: CASSPFNAGATNEKLFF
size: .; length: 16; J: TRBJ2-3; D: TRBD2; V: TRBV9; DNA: TGTGCCAGCAGCGTAGTTCGAAGCGGGAGGGCAGATACGCAGTATTTT; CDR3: CASSVVRSGRADTQYF
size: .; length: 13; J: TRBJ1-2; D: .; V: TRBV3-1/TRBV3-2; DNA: TGTGCCAGCAGCCAAGATCAAGGGGATGGCTACACCTTC; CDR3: CASSQDQGDGYTF
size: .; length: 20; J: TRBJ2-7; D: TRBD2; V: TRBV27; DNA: TGTGCCAGCAGTTTATTATCGGGTCCGGGACTAGCGGGGAGAAACTACGAGCAGTACTTC; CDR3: CASSLLSGPGLAGRNYEQYF
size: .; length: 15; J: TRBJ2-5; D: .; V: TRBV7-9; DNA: TGTGCCAGCAGCTTACCCTTGGACAGCAAAGAGACCCAGTACTTC; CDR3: CASSLPLDSKETQYF
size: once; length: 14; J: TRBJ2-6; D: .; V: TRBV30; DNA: TGTGCCTGGAAAACAGGGTCTGGGGCCAACGTCCTGACTTTC; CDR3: CAWKTGSGANVLTF
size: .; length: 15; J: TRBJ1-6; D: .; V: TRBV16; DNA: TGTGCCAGCAGCCAAAGGATTTACAGGGAGTCACCCCTCCACTTT; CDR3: CASSQRIYRESPLHF
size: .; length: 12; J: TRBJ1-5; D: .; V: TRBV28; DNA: TGTGCCAGCCAGCAGACTAATCAGCCCCAGCATTTT; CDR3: CASQQTNQPQHF
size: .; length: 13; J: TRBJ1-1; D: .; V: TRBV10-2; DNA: TGCGCCAGCAGTGATAACAGAAATACTGAAGCTTTCTTT; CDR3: CASSDNRNTEAFF
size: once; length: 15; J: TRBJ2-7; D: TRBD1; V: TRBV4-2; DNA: TGTGCCAGCAGCCAGCGGACAGGGGACTTCTACGAGCAGTACTTC; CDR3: CASSQRTGDFYEQYF
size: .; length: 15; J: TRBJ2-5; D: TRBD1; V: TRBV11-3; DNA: TGTGCCAGCAGCCGACGAACAGGGGGCGATGAGACCCAGTACTTC; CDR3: CASSRRTGGDETQYF
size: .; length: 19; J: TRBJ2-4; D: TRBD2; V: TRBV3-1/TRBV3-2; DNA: TGTGCCAGCAGCCTTTTAATAGAACTAGCGGGTGTAGCCAAAAACATTCAGTACTTC; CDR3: CASSLLIELAGVAKNIQYF
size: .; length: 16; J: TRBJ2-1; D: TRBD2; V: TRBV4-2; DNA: TGTGCCAGCAGCCAAGATTCAGGACTAGCCTCTAATGAGCAGTTCTTC; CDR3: CASSQDSGLASNEQFF
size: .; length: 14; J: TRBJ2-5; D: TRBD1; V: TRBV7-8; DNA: TGTGCCAGCAGCACCACGACAGGGGAAGAGACCCAGTACTTC; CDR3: CASSTTTGEETQYF
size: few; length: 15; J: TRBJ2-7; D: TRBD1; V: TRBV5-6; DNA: TGTGCCAGCAGCTTGAAGACAGGGGTTTCTTACGAGCAGTACTTC; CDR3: CASSLKTGVSYEQYF
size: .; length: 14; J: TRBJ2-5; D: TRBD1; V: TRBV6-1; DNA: TGTGCCAGCAGTGAGGGACAGGGGTACGAGACCCAGTACTTC; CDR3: CASSEGQGYETQYF
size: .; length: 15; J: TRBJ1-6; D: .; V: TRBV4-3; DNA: TGCGCCAGCAGTCAAGACCCAGGGGCCCATTCACCCCTCCACTTT; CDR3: CASSQDPGAHSPLHF
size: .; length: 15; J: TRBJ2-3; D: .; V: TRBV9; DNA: TGTGCCAGCAGCGTAGCTAGCCACTACACAGATACGCAGTATTTT; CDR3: CASSVASHYTDTQYF
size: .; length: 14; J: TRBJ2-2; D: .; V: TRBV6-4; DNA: TGTGCCACCTCCGTGAGGGGGGGCGTCGGGGAGCTGTTTTTT; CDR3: CATSVRGGVGELFF
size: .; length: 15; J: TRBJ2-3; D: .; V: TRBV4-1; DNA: TGCGCCAGCAGCCAACCGACAGGATCCGGGTATACGCAGTATTTT; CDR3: CASSQPTGSGYTQYF
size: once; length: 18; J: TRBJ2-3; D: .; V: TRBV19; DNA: TGTGCCAGTAGTCCCTCCCCTGTCGTCGGCGGTAGCACAGATACGCAGTATTTT; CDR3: CASSPSPVVGGSTDTQYF
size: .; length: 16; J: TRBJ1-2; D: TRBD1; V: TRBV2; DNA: TGTGCCAGCAGTGAAAGACAGGGGTGGGACTCTGGGGGCTACACCTTC; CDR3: CASSERQGWDSGGYTF
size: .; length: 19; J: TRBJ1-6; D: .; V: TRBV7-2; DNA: TGTGCCAGCACCTCCCACTTTACAGGGCAATTCTCCTATAATTCACCCCTCCACTTT; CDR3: CASTSHFTGQFSYNSPLHF
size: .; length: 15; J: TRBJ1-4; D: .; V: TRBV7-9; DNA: TGTGCCAGCAGCTTAGTGCAGGGCGTTAATGAAAAACTGTTTTTT; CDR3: CASSLVQGVNEKLFF
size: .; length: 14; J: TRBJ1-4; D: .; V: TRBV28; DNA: TGTGCCAGCAGTTTACTTGGGGCGAGGGAAAAACTGTTTTTT; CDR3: CASSLLGAREKLFF
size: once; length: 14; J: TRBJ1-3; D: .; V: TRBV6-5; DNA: TGTGCCAGCTCCCGCGGCGGGTCCGGAAACACCATATATTTT; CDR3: CASSRGGSGNTIYF
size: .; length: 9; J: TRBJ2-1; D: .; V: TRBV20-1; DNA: TGCAGTGTACTCGATGAGCAGTTCTTC; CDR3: CSVLDEQFF
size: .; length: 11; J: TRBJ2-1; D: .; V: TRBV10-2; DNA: TGCGCCAGCAGTGTCCTGGCTGAGCAGTTCTTC; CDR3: CASSVLAEQFF
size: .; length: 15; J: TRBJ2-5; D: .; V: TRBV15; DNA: TGTGCCACCAGCAGAGATCATCAAGAGCAAGAGACCCAGTACTTC; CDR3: CATSRDHQEQETQYF
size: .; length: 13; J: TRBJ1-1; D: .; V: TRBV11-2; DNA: TGTGCCAGCAGCCCGGACCGGGACAAAGAAGCTTTCTTT; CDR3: CASSPDRDKEAFF
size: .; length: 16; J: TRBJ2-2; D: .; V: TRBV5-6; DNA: TGTGCCAGCAGCTTGTTCCTAGCGTACAACACCGGGGAGCTGTTTTTT; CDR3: CASSLFLAYNTGELFF
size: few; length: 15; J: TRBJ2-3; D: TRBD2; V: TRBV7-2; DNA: TGTGCCAGCAGCTTAAATCCTAGCGGGGGAGATACGCAGTATTTT; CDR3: CASSLNPSGGDTQYF
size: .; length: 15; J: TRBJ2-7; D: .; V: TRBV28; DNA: TGTGCCAGCAGTGCCCCCCAGGCGGGGAACTACGAGCAGTACTTC; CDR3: CASSAPQAGNYEQYF
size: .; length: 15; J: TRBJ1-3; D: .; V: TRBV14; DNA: TGTGCCAGCAGCCCCCTGCACAACCCTGGAAACACCATATATTTT; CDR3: CASSPLHNPGNTIYF
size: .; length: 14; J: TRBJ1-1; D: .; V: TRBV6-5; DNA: TGTGCCAGCAGGGTGGGACATCCGAACACTGAAGCTTTCTTT; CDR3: CASRVGHPNTEAFF
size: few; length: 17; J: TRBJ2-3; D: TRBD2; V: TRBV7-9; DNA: TGTGCCAGCAGCCTCGAAATGGGCGGGGGGGCCTCAGATACGCAGTATTTT; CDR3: CASSLEMGGGASDTQYF
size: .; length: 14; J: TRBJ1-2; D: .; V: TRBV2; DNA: TGTGCCAGCATTGAGAACGCAGGGAACTATGGCTACACCTTC; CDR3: CASIENAGNYGYTF
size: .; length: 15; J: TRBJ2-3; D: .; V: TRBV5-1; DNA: TGCGCCAGCAGCCCCGGAGGGGGGGCCCCAGATACGCAGTATTTT; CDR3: CASSPGGGAPDTQYF
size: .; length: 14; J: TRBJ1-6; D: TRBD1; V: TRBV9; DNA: TGTGCCAGCACCTCAGGGGGCCAGGATTCACCCCTCCACTTT; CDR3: CASTSGGQDSPLHF